These 27 T cell receptor beta chains were sequenced from one sample in a study of cytomegalovirus exposure and HLA in healthy donors (dated by TCRdb to 2016 to 2017). Library creation used the immunoSEQ multiplex PCR assay. For the multiplex PCR, a mixture combining 60 forward primers for TCR Vbeta segments and 13 reverse primers for TCR Jbeta segments was used. The source is immuneACCESS, and TCRdb retained only in-frame sequences with V and J called. Part of the clones is not carried over; for the studies checked, unresolved V genes explain less than half of this, and the remainder is unexplained. Across this sample there are more than 250,000 clones, with roughly 90% seen only once. Roughly 2% of the sample is in the top ten clones. Sequenced material: PBMCs. The receptors here all came from a woman under 30 in good health and CMV-seronegative.

This rearrangement joins TRBV2 to TRBJ2-5; the D gene is possibly TRBD1 (6 bases). V was clipped by 5 bases and J by 7 bases, with 17 bases between them. CDR1 and CDR2 (germline): SNHLY, FYNNEI. This CDR3 comprises 14 residues. DNA for the CDR3: TGTGCCAGCAGTCAAGGACAGCGCCTAGGGACCCAGTACTTC. Translated: CASSQGQRLGTQYF.

A single count supports this clone. This sequence joins TRBV5-1 and TRBJ1-2, with unresolved D. CDR1 and CDR2 from the germline V gene are SGHRS and YFSETQ. The CDR3 extends over 13 amino acids. The V end lost 0 bases, the J end lost 7 bases, and 10 bases lay between the germline ends. The chain's CDR3 is CASSLETPGGYTF. CDR3 nucleotides: TGCGCCAGCAGCTTGGAAACCCCGGGTGGCTACACCTTC. Combining the CDR3 with reference TRBV5-1 and TRBJ1-2 gives the whole variable domain KAGVTQTPRYLIKTRGQQVTLSCSPISGHRSVSWYQQTPGQGLQFLFEYFSETQRNKGNFPGRFSGRQFSNSRSEMNVSTLELGDSALYLCASSLETPGGYTFGSGTRLTVV.

This clone was seen only once. V usage is TRBV7-8 and J usage is TRBJ2-5, with a tentative D call TRBD2 (6 bases). CDR3 length: 13 amino acids. V lost 8 bases to trimming and J lost 1 base, with 11 bases between them. Germline CDR1 and CDR2: SGHVS and FQNEAQ. The CDR3 DNA reads as TGTGCCAGCCGCGGCGGGGTCCAAGAGACCCAGTACTTC. Its translation is CASRGGVQETQYF.

The chain combines TRBV27 with TRBJ1-2, with 7 positions matching TRBD1. CDR1 and CDR2 from the germline V gene are MNHEY and SMNVEV (reference sequence). V dropped 6 bases and J dropped 4; count of bases not matched to a gene: 11. The CDR3 contains 15 residues. The CDR3 DNA reads TGTGCCAGCAGCCCCTCGGGACAGTCCGGCTATGGCTACACCTTC. Translating gives CASSPSGQSGYGYTF.

The J gene is TRBJ1-2, the V gene TRBV5-1; the D gene is possibly TRBD1 (6 bases). The CDR3 runs to 13 residues. CDR1 SGHRS and CDR2 YFSETQ come from the germline V gene. Trimming removed 2 bases at V and 3 bases at J, with 8 bases between. The CDR3 protein is CASSFGTYYGYTF. CDR3 nucleotides: TGCGCCAGCAGCTTTGGGACATACTATGGCTACACCTTC.

This chain uses TRBV30 with TRBJ1-6; possibly TRBD1 for D (5 bases). The V gene lost 5 bases and the J gene lost 10 bases, with 12 bases spanning the gap. CDR1 is GTSNPN and CDR2 is SVGIG in the germline V gene (reference sequence). The CDR3 is 12 residues long. In nucleotides, the CDR3 is TGTGCCTGGTGCGCGACAGTATCACCCCTCCACTTT. Translation: CAWCATVSPLHF.

This clone turned up a few times. CDR3: CASSFSGFGGQGDEQYF. CDR3 nucleotides: TGTGCCAGCAGTTTCTCTGGGTTTGGGGGACAGGGTGACGAGCAGTACTTC. The rearrangement links TRBV27 to TRBJ2-7, with 9 bases aligning to TRBD1. The germline V gene has CDR1 MNHEY and CDR2 SMNVEV (reference sequence). The CDR3 is 17 amino acids. V gave up 3 bases and J gave up 5 bases; unmatched junction bases: 14.

This clone was detected only once. This chain links TRBV11-3 with TRBJ2-1; tentative D call: TRBD2 (6 bases). The CDR3 extends over 14 amino acids. Deletions cut 5 bases from V and 9 bases from J, with 17 bases between. Germline V CDR1 and CDR2: SGHNT, YENEEA. CDR3 in DNA: TGTGCCAGCAGCCCCAGCGGGCTAGGGAGTGAGCAGTTCTTC. It codes for CASSPSGLGSEQFF.

The J gene is TRBJ1-5, the V gene TRBV6-5, with 7 bases fitting TRBD1. The V gene end was trimmed by 5 bases and the J gene end by 5 bases; junction bases not matched to a gene: 9. This CDR3 contains 15 residues. CDR1 and CDR2 (germline): MNHEY, SVGAGI. The CDR3, as DNA: TGTGCCAGCAGTCCCTTTTCAGGGGGGCATCAGCCCCAGCATTTT. It is translated as CASSPFSGGHQPQHF.

J is TRBJ1-1 and V is TRBV29-1; TRBD1 is a possible D gene (6 bases). This CDR3 is built from 14 residues. Germline lookup yields CDR1 SQVTM and CDR2 ANQGSEA. The V end lost 2 bases, the J end lost 2 bases, and 12 bases lay between the germline ends. The CDR3 DNA is TGCAGCGTTGAATGTCACAGGGCCAACACTGAAGCTTTCTTT. Translation: CSVECHRANTEAFF.

This sequence joins TRBV2 and TRBJ1-1, with TRBD1 matching 8 bases. Trimming cost V 4 bases and J 11 bases; bases outside gene matches: 6. Germline values: CDR1 SNHLY, CDR2 FYNNEI. This CDR3 is 12 amino acids long. CDR3: CASSGSDRVAFF. In DNA, the CDR3 is TGTGCCAGCAGTGGGTCGGACAGGGTTGCTTTCTTT.

J is TRBJ1-5 and V is TRBV14; 9 bases fit TRBD1. CDR1 is SGHDN and CDR2 is FVKESK in the germline V gene. V shed 4 bases and J 2 bases; nucleotides not matched to a gene: 6. The CDR3 extends over 16 amino acids. The CDR3 DNA sequence: TGTGCCAGCAGCCGACGGGGACAGGGTGGCAATCAGCCCCAGCATTTT. Residues: CASSRRGQGGNQPQHF.

With regard to this clone: A much more abundant neighbour one base away suggests this may be a read error. V is TRBV2 and J is TRBJ2-3; 11 bases are shared with TRBD2. The ends lost 6 bases at V and 0 bases at J; junction bases unmatched: 2. Germline CDR1 is SNHLY and CDR2 is FYNNEI. The CDR3 totals 15 residues. The DNA for the CDR3 is TGTGCCAGCAGCCTAGCGGGGGGCAGCACAGATACGCAGTATTTT. It yields the protein CASSLAGGSTDTQYF. Looking up the rest from reference TRBV2 and TRBJ2-3 gives the full variable domain: EPEVTQTPSHQVTQMGQEVILRCVPISNHLYFYWYRQILGQKVEFLVSFYNNEISEKSEIFDDQFSVERPDGSNFTLKIRSTKLEDSAMYFCASSLAGGSTDTQYFGPGTRLTVL.

This rearrangement joins TRBV5-1 to TRBJ1-1, with D unresolved. In germline, CDR1 is SGHRS, CDR2 YFSETQ. This CDR3 spans 12 amino acids. V lost 0 bases and J lost 11, with 11 bases in between. CDR3 coding DNA: TGCGCCAGCAGCTTGGGACCAGAGCGGGCTTTCTTT. Amino acids: CASSLGPERAFF.

The V call is TRBV6-7, the J call TRBJ2-2; 11 bases fit TRBD2. TRBV6-7 is classed as an ORF, of uncertain function. CDR3 length: 17 residues. V lost 0 bases and J lost 6; bases outside the gene matches: 6. CDR3 nucleotides: TGTGCCAGCAGTTACTCGATTGTAGCGGGGGGGCCCGGGGAGCTGTTTTTT. Translating it yields CASSYSIVAGGPGELFF.

This chain joins TRBV5-1 and TRBJ2-5; TRBD2 matches 8 bases. With V trimmed by 1 base and J by 1 base, 6 bases remained unmatched. The CDR3 consists of 16 residues. Germline V gives CDR1 SGHRS, CDR2 YFSETQ. The CDR3 sequence is CASSLTGGTSQETQYF. The CDR3 DNA sequence: TGCGCCAGCAGCTTGACGGGGGGGACCAGCCAAGAGACCCAGTACTTC.

Worth noting for this clone: The junction shows a germline mismatch at one end, possibly a read error. The identical CDR3 is also encoded by other nucleotide sequences in the sample. The V gene is TRBV4-1, the J gene TRBJ2-7; D unresolved. There are 15 residues in the CDR3. The germline CDR1 and CDR2 sequences are MGHRA and YSYEKL. This chain's CDR3 is CASSQDGLSFYEQYF. CDR3 coding DNA: TGCGCTAGCAGCCAAGATGGCCTCTCTTTCTACGAGCAGTACTTC.

J is TRBJ2-7 and V is TRBV11-2, with a possible D match to TRBD1 (6 bases). The CDR3 runs to 14 residues. Trimming stripped 5 bases from V and 7 bases from J, with 18 bases between. CDR1 SGHAT and CDR2 FQNNGV come from the germline V gene. The CDR3 nucleotides read TGTGCCAGCAGCCATCGGGACACCCATCTGGAGCAGTACTTC. Amino acid sequence: CASSHRDTHLEQYF.

A single count supports this clone. V usage is TRBV9 and J usage is TRBJ2-2, with TRBD2 matching over 12 bases. J was trimmed by 4 bases and V by 4 bases; bases with no gene match: 5. Germline CDR1 and CDR2: SGDLS and YYNGEE. The CDR3 is made up of 16 amino acids. The CDR3, as DNA: TGTGCCAGCAGCATGACTAGCGGGGGACTCACCGGGGAGCTGTTTTTT. Protein: CASSMTSGGLTGELFF.

V and J are TRBV5-1 and TRBJ2-1, with TRBD1 matching over 8 bases. The V and J ends lost 4 bases and 8 bases, in that order; junction bases with no gene match: 8. The CDR3 is made up of 14 amino acids. Germline V gene lookup returns CDR1 SGHRS and CDR2 YFSETQ. This CDR3 reads CASSVGQGRDEQFF. The CDR3, as DNA: TGCGCCAGCAGCGTCGGACAGGGCAGGGATGAGCAGTTCTTC. Variable domain in full (rest from reference TRBV5-1 and TRBJ2-1): KAGVTQTPRYLIKTRGQQVTLSCSPISGHRSVSWYQQTPGQGLQFLFEYFSETQRNKGNFPGRFSGRQFSNSRSEMNVSTLELGDSALYLCASSVGQGRDEQFFGPGTRLTVL.

The chain joins TRBV6-5 to TRBJ1-2, with TRBD1 matching 7 bases. V lost 0 bases, J lost 0 bases, and 1 base stayed unmatched. The CDR3 is 15 residues long. Germline V gene data show CDR1 as MNHEY and CDR2 as SVGAGI. CDR3 sequence (DNA): TGTGCCAGCAGTTACTCACAGGGGACTAACTATGGCTACACCTTC. Its translation is CASSYSQGTNYGYTF.

A single count supports this clone. V is TRBV6-6 and J is TRBJ1-3; D is possibly TRBD1 (5 bases). Trimming pared 6 bases from V and 0 bases from J, leaving 15 bases between. The CDR3 runs to 16 residues. Germline lookup yields CDR1 MNHNY and CDR2 SVGAGI (reference sequence). For the CDR3, the DNA is TGTGCCAGCAGCCCCGCAGGGTACTACTCTGGAAACACCATATATTTT. It codes for CASSPAGYYSGNTIYF.

The J gene is TRBJ1-5, the V gene TRBV27; perhaps TRBD1 as D (6 bases). The CDR3 loop spans 15 amino acids. Germline loops: CDR1 MNHEY, CDR2 SMNVEV (reference sequence). Trimming removed 5 bases from V and 0 bases from J, with 11 bases in between. CDR3 sequence: CASSPQGYSNQPQHF. The CDR3, as DNA: TGTGCCAGCAGTCCTCAGGGGTATAGCAATCAGCCCCAGCATTTT.

The chain joins TRBV18 to TRBJ2-7; 8 bases are a match to TRBD2. In germline, CDR1 is KGHSH, CDR2 LQKENI. Trimming at V came to 5 bases and at J to 9 bases, leaving 18 bases not matched to a gene. CDR3 length equals 16 residues. The CDR3 loop reads CASSSQRSLAGYAQYF. CDR3 coding DNA: TGTGCCAGCTCATCACAGAGATCATTAGCGGGGTATGCGCAGTACTTC.

This CDR3 is CASTPDRGRDTQYF. The CDR3 coding sequence is TGCGCCAGCACACCAGACAGGGGAAGAGATACGCAGTATTTT. The chain has TRBV5-1 and TRBJ2-3; 8 positions agree with TRBD1. Germline V gene lookup returns CDR1 SGHRS and CDR2 YFSETQ. Trimming took 6 bases from V and 5 from J; bases not matched to a gene: 8. The CDR3 totals 14 residues. Drawing the rest from reference TRBV5-1 and TRBJ2-3, the complete variable domain is KAGVTQTPRYLIKTRGQQVTLSCSPISGHRSVSWYQQTPGQGLQFLFEYFSETQRNKGNFPGRFSGRQFSNSRSEMNVSTLELGDSALYLCASTPDRGRDTQYFGPGTRLTVL.

This chain connects TRBV6-5 to TRBJ2-7; TRBD1 matches at 8 bases. Germline V CDR1 and CDR2: MNHEY, SVGAGI. With V trimmed by 0 bases and J by 1 base, 5 bases remained unmatched. This CDR3 contains 16 residues. CDR3 residues: CASSYSPDRGSYEQYF. CDR3 DNA sequence: TGTGCCAGCAGTTACTCCCCCGACAGGGGTTCCTACGAGCAGTACTTC.

Worth noting for this clone: The germline gene is not matched at one end of the junction; a read error may be the cause. The chain employs TRBV5-1 and TRBJ2-7; unclear D gene. CDR3 size: 12 residues. In germline, CDR1 is SGHRS, CDR2 YFSETQ. The CDR3 reads CPSSSSRYEQYF. In nucleotides, the CDR3 is TGCCCCAGCAGCTCAAGCCGATACGAGCAGTACTTC.